Listed here are 2 T cell receptor beta chains from one sample, sequenced in a study of neurological immune-mediated disorders. TCRdb fed the 5' RACE reads into MiXCR, producing one record per CDR3 protein. The sample has about 57,000 distinct CDR3 sequences; roughly an eighth are singletons. Input material: PBMCs. Receptors were obtained from a woman between 55 and 75 years old with HTLV-1-associated myelopathy (HAM/TSP).

Many counts were recorded for this clonotype. This chain joins TRBV29-1 and TRBJ2-1, with D possibly matching TRBD1 (6 bases). This CDR3 has 14 amino acids. Germline lookup yields CDR1 SQVTM and CDR2 ANQGSEA. V shed 2 bases and J shed 4 bases, with 12 bases lying between them. The CDR3 sequence: CSVEKDRRYNEQFF. The CDR3 nucleotides read TGCAGCGTTGAAAAGGACAGACGGTACAATGAGCAGTTCTTC.

This clonotype was detected many times. This chain uses TRBV5-1 with TRBJ2-3; 8 bases fit TRBD2. The CDR3 runs to 14 residues. The V gene end was trimmed by 0 bases and the J gene end by 6 bases; junction bases not matched to a gene: 3. CDR1 SGHRS and CDR2 YFSETQ come from the germline V gene. CDR3 DNA sequence: TGCGCCAGCAGCTTGGAGCGGGAGTTCGATACGCAGTATTTT. This codes for CASSLEREFDTQYF.